Sequencing of this T cell receptor beta chain was carried out in a study of shared clonotypes between healthy human individuals. The overall study: Each donor's CD8 memory used one plate, CD8 naive two, each CD4 subset three.

Regarding this clone: Antigen: not known. In the same sample, other DNA sequences code for this CDR3.

Sequencing was performed with immunoSEQ multiplex PCR; in TCRdb, only in-frame clones are kept and a portion is missing. Of 2 million to 2.5 million clones detected, around 93% appear once; the ten largest clones hold more than 0.35%. Healthy adults negative for HIV, lacking recent acute infections or vaccinations, served as donors. Study outcomes and limitations: Around 5% was the fraction of naive CD4 clonotypes found shared across a handful of donors. In contrast to clonotypes shared by all four donors, non-shared clonotypes had lower generation probabilities.

The sequence was obtained from a man between 18 and 29 years old in good health. Some clones in this sample may be carry-over from other donors' samples. Sequencing was performed on naive CD4+ T cells from PBMCs. This sample's subset: CD45RA+ positively selected.

Here the CDR3 reads CASSSGLAGYNEQFF. The CDR3 coding sequence is TGTGCCAGCAGCTCGGGACTAGCGGGATACAATGAGCAGTTCTTC. V gene TRBV7-3 combines with J gene TRBJ2-1; TRBD2 matches 13 bases. CDR1 is SGHTA and CDR2 is FQGTGA in the germline V gene. V trimming: 4 bases; J trimming: 4 bases; junction bases outside the gene matches: 1. This CDR3 is built from 15 residues. Supplemented by reference TRBV7-3 and TRBJ2-1, the full variable domain reads GAGVSQTPSNKVTEKGKYVELRCDPISGHTALYWYRQSLGQGPEFLIYFQGTGAADDSGLPNDRFFAVRPEGSVSTLKIQRTERGDSAVYLCASSSGLAGYNEQFFGPGTRLTVL.